The rows below give T cell receptor beta chains drawn from one sample of a study of shared clonotypes between healthy human individuals. TCRdb keeps only in-frame clones here, not all; method: immunoSEQ multiplex PCR. Found here are approximately 1,000,000 clones, roughly 77% of them singletons; the top ten hold about 0.89%. The sequencing input was memory CD4+ T cells from PBMCs. The receptors originated from a young man in good health. Some clones in this sample may be carry-over from other donors' samples. CDR3s include the opening cysteine and the closing phenylalanine or tryptophan. Each record gives: CDR3 protein, V gene, J gene.

CDR3 protein: CASSPLTGISGVSSYEQYF
V gene: TRBV27
J gene: TRBJ2-7

CDR3 protein: CASSLGQVNTEAFF
V gene: TRBV7-9
J gene: TRBJ1-1

CDR3 protein: CATSGANYGYTF
V gene: TRBV15
J gene: TRBJ1-2

CDR3 protein: CASSLDGRVEKLFF
V gene: TRBV28
J gene: TRBJ1-4

CDR3 protein: CASSPSSGRSDGELFF
V gene: TRBV21-1
J gene: TRBJ2-2

CDR3 protein: CATRQGPGNTIYF
V gene: TRBV7-6
J gene: TRBJ1-3

CDR3 protein: CSVELVGSWVGQFF
V gene: TRBV29-1
J gene: TRBJ2-1

CDR3 protein: CAILAGGRTDTQYF
V gene: TRBV10-3
J gene: TRBJ2-3

CDR3 protein: CASSVLQGITDTQYF
V gene: TRBV2
J gene: TRBJ2-3

CDR3 protein: CASSLGAAGANVLTF
V gene: TRBV11-2
J gene: TRBJ2-6

CDR3 protein: CASTGRASGLKEQYF
V gene: TRBV28
J gene: TRBJ2-7

CDR3 protein: CASGTSGSRYEQFF
V gene: TRBV5-4
J gene: TRBJ2-1

CDR3 protein: CASSPIGLGSGNTIYF
V gene: TRBV7-2
J gene: TRBJ1-3

CDR3 protein: CASSPSPGQTYYEQYF
V gene: TRBV5-1
J gene: TRBJ2-7

CDR3 protein: CASSSHVGGGGELFF
V gene: TRBV7-9
J gene: TRBJ2-2

CDR3 protein: CASRDSPDYGYTF
V gene: TRBV6-5
J gene: TRBJ1-2

CDR3 protein: CASSLGGAGGIAYEQYF
V gene: TRBV7-3
J gene: TRBJ2-7

CDR3 protein: CASSAEGRHSYEQYF
V gene: TRBV6-1
J gene: TRBJ2-7

CDR3 protein: CAWDRFGTTGEQYF
V gene: TRBV30
J gene: TRBJ2-7